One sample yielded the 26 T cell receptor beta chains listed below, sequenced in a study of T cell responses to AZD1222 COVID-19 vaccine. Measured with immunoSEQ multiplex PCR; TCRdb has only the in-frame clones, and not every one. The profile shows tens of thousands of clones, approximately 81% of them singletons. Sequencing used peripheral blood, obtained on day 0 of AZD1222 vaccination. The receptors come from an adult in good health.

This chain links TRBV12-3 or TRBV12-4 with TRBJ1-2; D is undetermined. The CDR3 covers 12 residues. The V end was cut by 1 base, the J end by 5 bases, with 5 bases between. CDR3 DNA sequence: TGTGCCAGCAGTTTAGAGCCGTATGGCTACACCTTC. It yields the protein CASSLEPYGYTF.

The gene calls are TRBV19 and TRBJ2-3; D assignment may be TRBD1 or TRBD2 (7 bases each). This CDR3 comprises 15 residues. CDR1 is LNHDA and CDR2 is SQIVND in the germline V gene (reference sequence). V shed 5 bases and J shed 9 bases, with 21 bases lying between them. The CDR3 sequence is CASSSRQGGFETQYF. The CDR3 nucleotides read TGTGCCAGTAGTTCTAGACAGGGAGGGTTTGAGACGCAGTATTTT. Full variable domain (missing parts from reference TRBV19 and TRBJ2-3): DGGITQSPKYLFRKEGQNVTLSCEQNLNHDAMYWYRQDPGQGLRLIYYSQIVNDFQKGDIAEGYSVSREKKESFPLTVTSAQKNPTAFYLCASSSRQGGFETQYFGPGTRLTVL.

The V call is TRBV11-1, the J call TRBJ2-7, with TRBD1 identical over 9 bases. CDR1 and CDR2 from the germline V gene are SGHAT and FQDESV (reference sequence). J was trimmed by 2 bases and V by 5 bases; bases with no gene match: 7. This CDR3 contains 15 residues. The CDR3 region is CASSPGTGNPYEQYF. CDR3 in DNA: TGTGCCAGCAGCCCCGGGACAGGGAACCCCTACGAGCAGTACTTC.

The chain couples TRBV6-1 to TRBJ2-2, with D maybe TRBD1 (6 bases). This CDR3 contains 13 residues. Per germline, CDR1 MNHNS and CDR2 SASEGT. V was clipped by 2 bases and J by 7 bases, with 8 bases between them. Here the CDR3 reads CASSEQGSGELFF. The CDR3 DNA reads TGTGCCAGCAGTGAACAGGGGAGCGGGGAGCTGTTTTTT.

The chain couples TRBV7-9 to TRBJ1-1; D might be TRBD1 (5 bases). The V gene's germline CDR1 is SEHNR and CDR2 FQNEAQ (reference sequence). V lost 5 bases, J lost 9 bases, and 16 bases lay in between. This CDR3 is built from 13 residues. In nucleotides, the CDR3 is TGTGCCAGCAGCCAAGGACATCTAGGGAAAGCTTTCTTT. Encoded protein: CASSQGHLGKAFF.

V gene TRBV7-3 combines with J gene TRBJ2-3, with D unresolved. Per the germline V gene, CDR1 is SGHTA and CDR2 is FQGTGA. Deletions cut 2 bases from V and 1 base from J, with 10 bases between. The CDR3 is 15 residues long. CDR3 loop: CASSLEARGTDTQYF. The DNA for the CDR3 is TGTGCCAGCAGCTTAGAGGCCCGTGGCACAGATACGCAGTATTTT.

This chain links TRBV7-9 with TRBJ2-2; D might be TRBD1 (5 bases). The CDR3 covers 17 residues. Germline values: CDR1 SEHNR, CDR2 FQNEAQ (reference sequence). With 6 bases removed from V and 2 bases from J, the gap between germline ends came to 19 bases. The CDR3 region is CASSWTLKWENTGELFF. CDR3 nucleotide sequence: TGTGCCAGCAGTTGGACACTAAAATGGGAAAACACCGGGGAGCTGTTTTTT.

The CDR3 region is CASSPSSGGNYGYTF. CDR3 DNA sequence: TGTGCCAGCAGCCCTTCGTCTGGGGGAAACTATGGCTACACCTTC. This chain links TRBV14 with TRBJ1-2; perhaps TRBD1 as D (5 bases). Trimming shortened V by 4 bases and J by 2 bases, and 14 bases separated the two germline ends. Germline values: CDR1 SGHDN, CDR2 FVKESK. The CDR3 is 15 residues long.

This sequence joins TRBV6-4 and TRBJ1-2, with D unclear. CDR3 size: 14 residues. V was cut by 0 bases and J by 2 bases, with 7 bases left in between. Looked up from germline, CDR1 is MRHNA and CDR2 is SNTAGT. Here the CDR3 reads CASSDSGKNYGYTF. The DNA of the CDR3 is TGTGCCAGCAGTGACTCGGGAAAAAACTATGGCTACACCTTC.

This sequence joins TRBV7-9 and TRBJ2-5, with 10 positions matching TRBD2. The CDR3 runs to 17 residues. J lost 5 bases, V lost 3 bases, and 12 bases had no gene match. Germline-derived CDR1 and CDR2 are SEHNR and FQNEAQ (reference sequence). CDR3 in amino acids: CASSLASGGYLTETQYF. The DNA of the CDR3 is TGTGCCAGCAGCTTGGCTAGCGGGGGATACCTCACGGAGACCCAGTACTTC.

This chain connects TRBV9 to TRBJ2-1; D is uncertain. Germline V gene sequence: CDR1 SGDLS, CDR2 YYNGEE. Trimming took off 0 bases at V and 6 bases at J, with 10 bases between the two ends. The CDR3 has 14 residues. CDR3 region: CASSVGAGFNEQFF. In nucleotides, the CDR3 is TGTGCCAGCAGCGTAGGGGCAGGTTTCAATGAGCAGTTCTTC.

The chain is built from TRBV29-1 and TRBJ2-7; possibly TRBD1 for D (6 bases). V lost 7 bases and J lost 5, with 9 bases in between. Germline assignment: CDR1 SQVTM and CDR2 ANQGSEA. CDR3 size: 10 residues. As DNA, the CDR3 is TGCAGCGCCAGGGGCAACGAGCAGTACTTC. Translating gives CSARGNEQYF.

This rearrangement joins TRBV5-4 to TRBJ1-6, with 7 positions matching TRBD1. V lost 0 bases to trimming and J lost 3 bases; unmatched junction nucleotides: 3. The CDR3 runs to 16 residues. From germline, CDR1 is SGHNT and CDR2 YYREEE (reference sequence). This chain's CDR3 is CASSLARDSYNSPLHF. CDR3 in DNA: TGTGCCAGCAGCTTGGCCAGGGACAGCTATAATTCACCCCTCCACTTT.

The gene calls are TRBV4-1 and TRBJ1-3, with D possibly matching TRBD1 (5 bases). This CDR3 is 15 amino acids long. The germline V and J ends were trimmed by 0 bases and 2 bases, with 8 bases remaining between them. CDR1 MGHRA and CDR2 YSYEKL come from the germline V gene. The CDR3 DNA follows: TGCGCCAGCAGCCAAGATGAAGGGGCTGGAAACACCATATATTTT. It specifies CASSQDEGAGNTIYF.

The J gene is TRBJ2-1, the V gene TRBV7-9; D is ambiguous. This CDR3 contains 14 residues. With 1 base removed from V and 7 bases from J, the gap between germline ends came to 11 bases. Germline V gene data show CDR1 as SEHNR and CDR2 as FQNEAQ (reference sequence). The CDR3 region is CASSLVPGPNEQFF. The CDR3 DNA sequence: TGTGCCAGCAGCTTAGTCCCGGGCCCTAATGAGCAGTTCTTC. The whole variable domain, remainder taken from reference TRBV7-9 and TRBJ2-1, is DTGVSQNPRHKITKRGQNVTFRCDPISEHNRLYWYRQTLGQGPEFLTYFQNEAQLEKSRLLSDRFSAERPKGSFSTLEIQRTEQGDSAMYLCASSLVPGPNEQFFGPGTRLTVL.

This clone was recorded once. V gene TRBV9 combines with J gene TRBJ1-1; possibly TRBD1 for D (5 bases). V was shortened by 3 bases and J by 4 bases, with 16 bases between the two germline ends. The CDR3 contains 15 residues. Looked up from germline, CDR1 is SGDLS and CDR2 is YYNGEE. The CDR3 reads CASSGEAGGITEAFF. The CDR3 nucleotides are TGTGCCAGCAGCGGGGAAGCGGGGGGGATCACTGAAGCTTTCTTT.

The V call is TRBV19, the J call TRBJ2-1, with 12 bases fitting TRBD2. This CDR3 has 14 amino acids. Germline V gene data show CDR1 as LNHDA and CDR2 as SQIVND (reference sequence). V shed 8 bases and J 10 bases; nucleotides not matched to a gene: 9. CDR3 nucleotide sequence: TGTGCCAGTGGCCCGGCTAGCGGGGGGGCCGAGCAGTTCTTC. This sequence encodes CASGPASGGAEQFF.

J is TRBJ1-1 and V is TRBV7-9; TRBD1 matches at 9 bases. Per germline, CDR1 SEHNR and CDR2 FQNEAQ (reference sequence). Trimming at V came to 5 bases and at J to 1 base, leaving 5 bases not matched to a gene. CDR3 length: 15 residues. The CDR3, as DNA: TGTGCCAGCAGCGCCCGGGACAGGGAGAACACTGAAGCTTTCTTT. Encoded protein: CASSARDRENTEAFF.

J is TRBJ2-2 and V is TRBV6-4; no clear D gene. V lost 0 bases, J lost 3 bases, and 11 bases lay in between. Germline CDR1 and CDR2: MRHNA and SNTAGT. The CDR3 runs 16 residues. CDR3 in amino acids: CASSDSFSGDTGELFF. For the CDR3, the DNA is TGTGCCAGCAGTGACTCGTTTAGTGGGGACACCGGGGAGCTGTTTTTT.

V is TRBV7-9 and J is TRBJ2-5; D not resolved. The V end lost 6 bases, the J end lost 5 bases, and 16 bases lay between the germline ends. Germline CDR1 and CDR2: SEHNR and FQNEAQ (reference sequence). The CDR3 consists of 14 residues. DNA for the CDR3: TGTGCCAGCAGGTCCAGCCTAAGTGTGGAGACCCAGTACTTC. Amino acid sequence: CASRSSLSVETQYF.

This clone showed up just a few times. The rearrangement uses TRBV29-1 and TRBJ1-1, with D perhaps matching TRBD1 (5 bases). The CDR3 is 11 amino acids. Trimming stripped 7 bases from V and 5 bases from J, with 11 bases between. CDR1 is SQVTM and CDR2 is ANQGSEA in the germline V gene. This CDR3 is CSAGGETEAFF. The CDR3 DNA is TGCAGCGCCGGGGGGGAGACTGAAGCTTTCTTT. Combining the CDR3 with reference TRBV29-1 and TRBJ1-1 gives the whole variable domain SAVISQKPSRDICQRGTSLTIQCQVDSQVTMMFWYRQQPGQSLTLIATANQGSEATYESGFVIDKFPISRPNLTFSTLTVSNMSPEDSSIYLCSAGGETEAFFGQGTRLTVV.

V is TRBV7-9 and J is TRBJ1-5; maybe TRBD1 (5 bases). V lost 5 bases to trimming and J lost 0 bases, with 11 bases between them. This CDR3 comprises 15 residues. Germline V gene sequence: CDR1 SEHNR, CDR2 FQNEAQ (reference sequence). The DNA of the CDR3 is TGTGCCAGCAGCCGGGACGGCACTAGCAATCAGCCCCAGCATTTT. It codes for CASSRDGTSNQPQHF.

The CDR3 DNA reads as TGTGCCAGCAGCCTAGACCCGGCGAACTATGGCTACACCTTC. Residues: CASSLDPANYGYTF. The chain uses TRBV3-1 (or the pseudogene TRBV3-2) and TRBJ1-2; D unresolved. Germline V gene data show CDR1 as LGHDT and CDR2 as YNNKEL (reference sequence). The CDR3 contains 14 residues. Between the trimmed V and J ends, which lost 4 bases and 2 bases, there was a span of 11 bases.

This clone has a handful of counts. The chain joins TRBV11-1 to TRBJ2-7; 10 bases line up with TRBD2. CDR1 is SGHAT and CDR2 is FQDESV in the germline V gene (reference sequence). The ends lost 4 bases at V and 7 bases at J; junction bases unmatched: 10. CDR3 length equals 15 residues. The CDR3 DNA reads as TGTGCCAGCAGCTCCCAAGCGGGAGGGCTGGAAGAGCAGTACTTC. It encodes CASSSQAGGLEEQYF.

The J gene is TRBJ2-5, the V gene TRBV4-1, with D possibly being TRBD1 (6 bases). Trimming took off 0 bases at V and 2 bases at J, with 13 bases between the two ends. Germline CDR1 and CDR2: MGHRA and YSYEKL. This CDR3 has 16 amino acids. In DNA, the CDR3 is TGCGCCAGCAGCCAAGATCAGGGGTGGGGTCAAGAGACCCAGTACTTC. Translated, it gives CASSQDQGWGQETQYF.

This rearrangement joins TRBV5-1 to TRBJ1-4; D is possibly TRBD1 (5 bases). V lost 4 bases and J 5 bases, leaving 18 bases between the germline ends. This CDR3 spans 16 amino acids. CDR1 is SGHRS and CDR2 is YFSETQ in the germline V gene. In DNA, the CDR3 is TGCGCCAGCAGCCCTACTCCAGGGCTTATAAATGAAAAACTGTTTTTT. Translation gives CASSPTPGLINEKLFF.